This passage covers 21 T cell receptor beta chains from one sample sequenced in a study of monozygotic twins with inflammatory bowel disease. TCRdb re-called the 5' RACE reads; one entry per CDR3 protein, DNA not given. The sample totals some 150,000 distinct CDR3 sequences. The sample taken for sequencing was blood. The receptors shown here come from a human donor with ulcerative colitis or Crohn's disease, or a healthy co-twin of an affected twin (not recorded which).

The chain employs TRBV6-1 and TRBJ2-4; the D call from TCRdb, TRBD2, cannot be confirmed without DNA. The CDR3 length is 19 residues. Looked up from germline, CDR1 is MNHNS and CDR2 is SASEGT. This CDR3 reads CASSEWVAAGPSPKNIQYF.

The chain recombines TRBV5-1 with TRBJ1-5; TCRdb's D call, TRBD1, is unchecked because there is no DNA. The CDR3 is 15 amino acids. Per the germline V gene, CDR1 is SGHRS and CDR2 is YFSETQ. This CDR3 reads CASSLRGESNQPQHF.

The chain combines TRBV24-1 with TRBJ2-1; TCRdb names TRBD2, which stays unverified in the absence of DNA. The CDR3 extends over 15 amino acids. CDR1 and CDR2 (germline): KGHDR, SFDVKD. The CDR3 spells CATSDLPGAGNEQFF.

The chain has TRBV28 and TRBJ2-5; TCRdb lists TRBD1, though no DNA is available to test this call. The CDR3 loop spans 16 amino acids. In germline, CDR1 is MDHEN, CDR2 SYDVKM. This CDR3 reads CASSPPPYRGRETQYF.

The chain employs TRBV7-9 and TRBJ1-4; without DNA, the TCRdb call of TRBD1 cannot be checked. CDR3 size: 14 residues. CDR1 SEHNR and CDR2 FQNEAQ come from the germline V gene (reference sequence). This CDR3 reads CASSDRGLDEKLFF.

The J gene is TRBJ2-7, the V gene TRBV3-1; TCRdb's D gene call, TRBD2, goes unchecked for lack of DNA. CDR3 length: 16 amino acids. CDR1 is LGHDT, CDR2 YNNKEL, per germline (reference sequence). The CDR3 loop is CASSRGLVVMWYEQYF.

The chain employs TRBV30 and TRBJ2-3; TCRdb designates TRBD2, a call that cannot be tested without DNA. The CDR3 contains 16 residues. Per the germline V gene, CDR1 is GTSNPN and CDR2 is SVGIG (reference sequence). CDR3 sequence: CAWSRPLAGVSDTQYF.

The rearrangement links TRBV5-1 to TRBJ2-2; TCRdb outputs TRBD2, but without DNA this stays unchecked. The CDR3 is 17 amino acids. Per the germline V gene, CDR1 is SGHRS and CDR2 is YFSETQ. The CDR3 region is CASSLAGASVYTGELFF.

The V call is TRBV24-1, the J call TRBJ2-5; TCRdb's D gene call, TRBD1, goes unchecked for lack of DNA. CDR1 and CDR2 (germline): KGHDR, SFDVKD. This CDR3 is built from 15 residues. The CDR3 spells CATSDLQGQQETQYF.

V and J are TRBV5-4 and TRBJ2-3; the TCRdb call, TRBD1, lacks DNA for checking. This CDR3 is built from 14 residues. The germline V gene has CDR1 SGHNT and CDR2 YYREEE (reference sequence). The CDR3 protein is CASSSTDFTDTQYF.

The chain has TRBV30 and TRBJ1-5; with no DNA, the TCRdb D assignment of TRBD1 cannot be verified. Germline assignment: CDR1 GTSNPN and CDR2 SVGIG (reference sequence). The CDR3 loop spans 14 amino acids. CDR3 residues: CAWSASRGGQPQHF.

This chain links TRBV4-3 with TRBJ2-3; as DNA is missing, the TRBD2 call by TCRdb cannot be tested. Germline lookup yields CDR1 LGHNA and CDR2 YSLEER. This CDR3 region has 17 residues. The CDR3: CASSTSLLAGAVDTQYF.

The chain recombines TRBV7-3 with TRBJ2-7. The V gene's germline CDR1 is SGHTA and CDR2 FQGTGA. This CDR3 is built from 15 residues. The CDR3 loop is CASSYSGGESYEQYF.

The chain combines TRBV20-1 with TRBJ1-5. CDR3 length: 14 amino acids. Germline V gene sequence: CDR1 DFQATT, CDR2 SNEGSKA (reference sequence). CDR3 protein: CSATTSRSNQPQHF.

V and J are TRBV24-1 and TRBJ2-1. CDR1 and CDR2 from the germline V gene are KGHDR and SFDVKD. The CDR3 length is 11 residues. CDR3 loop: CATSSVAEQFF.

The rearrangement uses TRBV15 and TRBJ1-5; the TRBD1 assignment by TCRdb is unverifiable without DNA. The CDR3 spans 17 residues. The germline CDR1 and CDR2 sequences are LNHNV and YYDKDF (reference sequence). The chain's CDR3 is CATSRGTGQGSNQPQHF.

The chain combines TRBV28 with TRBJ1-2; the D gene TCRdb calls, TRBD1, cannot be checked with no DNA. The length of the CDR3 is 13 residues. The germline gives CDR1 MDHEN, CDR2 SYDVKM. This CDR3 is CASSPPGFYGYTF.

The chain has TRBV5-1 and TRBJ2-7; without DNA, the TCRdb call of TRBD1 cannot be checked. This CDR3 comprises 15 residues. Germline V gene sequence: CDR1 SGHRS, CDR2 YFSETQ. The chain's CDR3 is CASSLRRTGQYEQYF.

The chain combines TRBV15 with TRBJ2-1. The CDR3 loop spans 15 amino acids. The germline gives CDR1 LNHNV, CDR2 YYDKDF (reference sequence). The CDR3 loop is CATSRQTSSYNEQFF.

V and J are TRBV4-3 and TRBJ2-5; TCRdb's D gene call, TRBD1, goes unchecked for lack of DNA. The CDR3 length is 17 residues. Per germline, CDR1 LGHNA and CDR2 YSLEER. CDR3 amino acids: CASSQEGQGWGQETQYF.

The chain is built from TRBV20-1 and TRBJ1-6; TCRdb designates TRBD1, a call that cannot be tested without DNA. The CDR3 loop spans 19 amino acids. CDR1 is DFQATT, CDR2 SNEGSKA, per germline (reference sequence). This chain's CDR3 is CSANPARDSGFTYNSPLHF.